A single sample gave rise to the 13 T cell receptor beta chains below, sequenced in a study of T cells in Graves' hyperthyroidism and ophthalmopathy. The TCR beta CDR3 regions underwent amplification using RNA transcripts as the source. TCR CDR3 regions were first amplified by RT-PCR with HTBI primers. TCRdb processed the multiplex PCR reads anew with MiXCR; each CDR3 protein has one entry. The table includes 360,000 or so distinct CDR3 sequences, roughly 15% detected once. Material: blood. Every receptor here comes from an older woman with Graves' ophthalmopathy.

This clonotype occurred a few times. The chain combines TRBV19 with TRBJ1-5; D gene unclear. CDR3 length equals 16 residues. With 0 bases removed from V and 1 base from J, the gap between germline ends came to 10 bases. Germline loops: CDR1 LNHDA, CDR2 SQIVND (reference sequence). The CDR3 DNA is TGTGCCAGTAGTATAGAGGGCGTTTGGAGCAATCAGCCCCAGCATTTT. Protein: CASSIEGVWSNQPQHF.

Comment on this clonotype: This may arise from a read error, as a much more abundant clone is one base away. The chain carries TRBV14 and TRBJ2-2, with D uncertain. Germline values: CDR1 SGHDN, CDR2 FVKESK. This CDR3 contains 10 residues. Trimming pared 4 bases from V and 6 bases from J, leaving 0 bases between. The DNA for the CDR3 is TGTGCCAGCAGCCCCGGGGAGCTGTTTTTT. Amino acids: CASSPGELFF.

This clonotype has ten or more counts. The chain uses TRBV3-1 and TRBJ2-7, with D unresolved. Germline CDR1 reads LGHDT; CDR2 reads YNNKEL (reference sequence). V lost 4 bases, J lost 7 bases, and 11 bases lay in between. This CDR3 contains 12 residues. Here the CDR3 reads CASSPRPGEQYF. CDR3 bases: TGTGCCAGCAGCCCCCGGCCGGGTGAGCAGTACTTC.

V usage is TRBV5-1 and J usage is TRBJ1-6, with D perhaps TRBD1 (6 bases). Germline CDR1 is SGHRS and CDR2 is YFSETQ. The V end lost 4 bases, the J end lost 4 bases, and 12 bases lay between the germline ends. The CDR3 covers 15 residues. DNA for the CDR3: TGCGCCAGCAGCGCCACAGGGACGTATAATTCACCCCTCCACTTT. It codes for CASSATGTYNSPLHF.

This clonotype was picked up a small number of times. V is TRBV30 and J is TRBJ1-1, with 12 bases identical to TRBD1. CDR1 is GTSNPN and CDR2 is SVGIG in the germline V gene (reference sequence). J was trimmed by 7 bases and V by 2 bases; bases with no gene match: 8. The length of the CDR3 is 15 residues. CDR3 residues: CAWSPLGQGAVEAFF. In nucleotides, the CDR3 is TGTGCCTGGAGTCCCCTGGGACAGGGGGCCGTTGAAGCTTTCTTT.

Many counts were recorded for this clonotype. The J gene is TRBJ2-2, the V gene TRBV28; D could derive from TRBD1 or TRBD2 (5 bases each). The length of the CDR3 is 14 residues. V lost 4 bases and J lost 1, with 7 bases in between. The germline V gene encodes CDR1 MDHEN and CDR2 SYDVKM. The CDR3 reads CASSWDGNTGELFF. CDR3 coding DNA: TGTGCCAGCAGTTGGGACGGGAACACCGGGGAGCTGTTTTTT. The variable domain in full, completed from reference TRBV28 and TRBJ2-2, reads DVKVTQSSRYLVKRTGEKVFLECVQDMDHENMFWYRQDPGLGLRLIYFSYDVKMKEKGDIPEGYSVSREKKERFSLILESASTNQTSMYLCASSWDGNTGELFFGEGSRLTVL.

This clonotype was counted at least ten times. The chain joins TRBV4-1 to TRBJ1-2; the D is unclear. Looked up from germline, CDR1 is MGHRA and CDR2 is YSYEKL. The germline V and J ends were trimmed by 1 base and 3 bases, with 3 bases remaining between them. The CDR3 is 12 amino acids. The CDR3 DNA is TGCGCCAGCAGCCAAGTGGACTATGGCTACACCTTC. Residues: CASSQVDYGYTF.

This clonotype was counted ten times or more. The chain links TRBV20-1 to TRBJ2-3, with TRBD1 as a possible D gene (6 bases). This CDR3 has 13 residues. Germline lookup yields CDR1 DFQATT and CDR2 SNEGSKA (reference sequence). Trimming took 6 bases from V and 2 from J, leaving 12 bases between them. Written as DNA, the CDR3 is TGCAGTGCGCCGGGACATAACACAGATACGCAGTATTTT. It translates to CSAPGHNTDTQYF.

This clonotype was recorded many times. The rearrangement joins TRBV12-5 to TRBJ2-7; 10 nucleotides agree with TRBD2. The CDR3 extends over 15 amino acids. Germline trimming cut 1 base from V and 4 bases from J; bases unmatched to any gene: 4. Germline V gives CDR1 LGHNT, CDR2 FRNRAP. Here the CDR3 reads CASGLGLAGVYEQYF. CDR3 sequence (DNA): TGTGCTAGTGGTTTGGGGCTAGCGGGAGTTTACGAGCAGTACTTC. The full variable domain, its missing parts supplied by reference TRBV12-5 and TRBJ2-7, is DARVTQTPRHKVTEMGQEVTMRCQPILGHNTVFWYRQTMMQGLELLAYFRNRAPLDDSGMPKDRFSAEMPDATLATLKIQPSEPRDSAVYFCASGLGLAGVYEQYFGPGTRLTVT.

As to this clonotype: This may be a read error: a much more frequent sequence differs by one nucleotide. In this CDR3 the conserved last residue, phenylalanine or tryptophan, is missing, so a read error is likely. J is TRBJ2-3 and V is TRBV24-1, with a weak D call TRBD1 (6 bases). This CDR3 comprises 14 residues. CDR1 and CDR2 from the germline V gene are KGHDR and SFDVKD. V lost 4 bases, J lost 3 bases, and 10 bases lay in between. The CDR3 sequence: CATSDIRGTDTQYL. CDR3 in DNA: TGTGCCACCAGTGACATCAGGGGAACAGATACGCAGTATCTT.

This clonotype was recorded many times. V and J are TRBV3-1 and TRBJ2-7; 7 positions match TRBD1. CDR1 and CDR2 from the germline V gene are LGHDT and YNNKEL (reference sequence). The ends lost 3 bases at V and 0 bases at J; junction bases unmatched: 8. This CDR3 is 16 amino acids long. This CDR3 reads CASSHRPGQSSYEQYF. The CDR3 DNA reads TGTGCCAGCAGCCACCGACCGGGACAGAGCTCCTACGAGCAGTACTTC.

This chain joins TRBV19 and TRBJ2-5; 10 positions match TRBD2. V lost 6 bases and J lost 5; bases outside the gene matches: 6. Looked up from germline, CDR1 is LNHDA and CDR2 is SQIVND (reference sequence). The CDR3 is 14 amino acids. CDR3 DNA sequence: TGTGCCAGTAGCCAGAAGCGGGGGGGTGAGACCCAGTACTTC. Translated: CASSQKRGGETQYF.

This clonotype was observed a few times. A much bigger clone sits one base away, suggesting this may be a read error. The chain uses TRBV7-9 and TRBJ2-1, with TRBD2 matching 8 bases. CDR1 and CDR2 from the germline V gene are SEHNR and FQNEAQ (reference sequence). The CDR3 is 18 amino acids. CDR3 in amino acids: CASSPTAPGGSSYNEQLF. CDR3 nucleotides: TGTGCCAGCAGCCCCACCGCACCGGGGGGGAGCTCCTACAATGAGCAGCTCTTC.